This entry is about one T cell receptor beta chain. Its antigen is not known. No conserved phenylalanine or tryptophan ends this CDR3, so it is likely a read error. This specimen belongs to a study of blood T cells in healthy people across ages. Study-wide results and caveats: Donor CMV status, an unknown factor, possibly confounded changes in expanded clonotypes.

It was with a sample-barcoded 5' primer and a J-beta primer mix that a second PCR of about 6 to 12 cycles was run. Each CDR3 protein gets one entry after TCRdb re-called the 5' RACE reads with MiXCR. The sample shows about 730,000 distinct CDR3 sequences, around 40% of them seen only once. The source of this sequence is a woman aged 60 to 75 in good health. Sequencing was carried out using blood.

The CDR3 nucleotides read TGTGCCAGCAGCGTAGGATCAATCCAAGAGACCCAGTACATC. Its protein product is CASSVGSIQETQYI. V is TRBV5-5 and J is TRBJ2-5; D is undetermined. The CDR3 covers 14 residues. Between the trimmed V and J ends, which lost 4 bases and 1 base, there was a span of 11 bases. Germline CDR1 reads SGHKS; CDR2 reads YYEKEE (reference sequence).